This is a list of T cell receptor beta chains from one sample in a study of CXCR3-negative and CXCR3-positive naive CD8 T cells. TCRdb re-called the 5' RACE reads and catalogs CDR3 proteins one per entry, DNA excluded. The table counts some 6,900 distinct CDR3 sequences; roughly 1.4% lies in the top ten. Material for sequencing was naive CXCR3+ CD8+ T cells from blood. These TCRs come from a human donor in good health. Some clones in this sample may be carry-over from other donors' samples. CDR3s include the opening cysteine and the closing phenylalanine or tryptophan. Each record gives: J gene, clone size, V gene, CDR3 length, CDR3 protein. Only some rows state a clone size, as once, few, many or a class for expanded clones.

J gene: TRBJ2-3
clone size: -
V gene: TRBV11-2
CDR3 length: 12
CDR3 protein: CASSLGGDTQYF

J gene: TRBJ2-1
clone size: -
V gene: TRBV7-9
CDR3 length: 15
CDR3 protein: CASSPIEGDYNEQFF

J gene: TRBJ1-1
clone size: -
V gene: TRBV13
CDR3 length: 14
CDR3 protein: CASSLISGGTEAFF

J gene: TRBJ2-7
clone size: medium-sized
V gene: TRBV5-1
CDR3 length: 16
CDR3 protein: CASSSGAGGMKDEQYF

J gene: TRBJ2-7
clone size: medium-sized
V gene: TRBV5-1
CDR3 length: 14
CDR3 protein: CASSLGDSSYEQYF

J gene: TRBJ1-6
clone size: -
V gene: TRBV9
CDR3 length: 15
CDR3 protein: CASSPRQGTGSPLHF

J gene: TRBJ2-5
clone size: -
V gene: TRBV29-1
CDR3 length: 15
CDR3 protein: CSVELAGVLQETQYF

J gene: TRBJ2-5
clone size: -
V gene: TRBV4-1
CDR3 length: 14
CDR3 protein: CASSQRVYQETQYF

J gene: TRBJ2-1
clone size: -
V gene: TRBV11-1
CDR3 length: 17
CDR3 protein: CASSLATSSESAGEQFF

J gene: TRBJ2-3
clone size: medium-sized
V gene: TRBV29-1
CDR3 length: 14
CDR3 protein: CSVDGGGLSDTQYF

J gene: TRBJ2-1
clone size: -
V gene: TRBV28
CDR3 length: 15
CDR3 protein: CARNTQQGSYNEQFF

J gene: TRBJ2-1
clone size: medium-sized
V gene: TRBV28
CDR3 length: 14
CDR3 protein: CASSLASLYNEQFF

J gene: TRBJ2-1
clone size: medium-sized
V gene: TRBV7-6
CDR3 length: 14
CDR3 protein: CASSLWTGMDEQFF

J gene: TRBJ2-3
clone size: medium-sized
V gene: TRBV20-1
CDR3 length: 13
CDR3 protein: CSASGRAPDTQYF

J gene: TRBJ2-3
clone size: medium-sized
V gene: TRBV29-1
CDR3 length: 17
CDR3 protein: CSVLPSGRVGSPDTQYF

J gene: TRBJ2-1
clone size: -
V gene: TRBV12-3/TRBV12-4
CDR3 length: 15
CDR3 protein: CASSRSGTPEPEQFF

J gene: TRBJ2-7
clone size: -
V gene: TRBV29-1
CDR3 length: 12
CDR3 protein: CSVLGPLYEQYF

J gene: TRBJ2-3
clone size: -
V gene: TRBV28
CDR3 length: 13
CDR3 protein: CASRPPVTDTQYF

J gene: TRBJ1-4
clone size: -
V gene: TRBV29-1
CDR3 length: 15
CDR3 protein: CSVAGSGGTNEKLFF

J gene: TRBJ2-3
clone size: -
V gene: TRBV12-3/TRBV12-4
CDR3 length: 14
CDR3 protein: CASSLYLITDTQYF

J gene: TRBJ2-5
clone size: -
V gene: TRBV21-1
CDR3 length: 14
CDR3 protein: CASSKGHREETQYF

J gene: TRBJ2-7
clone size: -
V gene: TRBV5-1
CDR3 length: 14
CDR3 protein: CASSLSGNPYEQYF

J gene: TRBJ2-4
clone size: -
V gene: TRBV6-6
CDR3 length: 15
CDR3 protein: CASSYSVGGGNIQYF

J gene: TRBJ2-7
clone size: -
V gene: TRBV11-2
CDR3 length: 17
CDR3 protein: CASSYAPGTSSSYEQYF

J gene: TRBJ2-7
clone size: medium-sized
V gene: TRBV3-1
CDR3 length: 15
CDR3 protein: CASSQETVDLYEQYF

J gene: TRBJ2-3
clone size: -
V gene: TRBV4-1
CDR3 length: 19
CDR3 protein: CASSHAAWTSGGATDTQYF

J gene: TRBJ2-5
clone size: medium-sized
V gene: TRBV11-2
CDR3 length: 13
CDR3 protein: CASSPRDQETQYF

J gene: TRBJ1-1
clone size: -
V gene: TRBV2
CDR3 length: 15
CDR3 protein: CASSDPDTANTEAFF

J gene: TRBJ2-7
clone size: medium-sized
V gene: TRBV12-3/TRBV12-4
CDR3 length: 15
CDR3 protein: CASSTPFREVHEQYF